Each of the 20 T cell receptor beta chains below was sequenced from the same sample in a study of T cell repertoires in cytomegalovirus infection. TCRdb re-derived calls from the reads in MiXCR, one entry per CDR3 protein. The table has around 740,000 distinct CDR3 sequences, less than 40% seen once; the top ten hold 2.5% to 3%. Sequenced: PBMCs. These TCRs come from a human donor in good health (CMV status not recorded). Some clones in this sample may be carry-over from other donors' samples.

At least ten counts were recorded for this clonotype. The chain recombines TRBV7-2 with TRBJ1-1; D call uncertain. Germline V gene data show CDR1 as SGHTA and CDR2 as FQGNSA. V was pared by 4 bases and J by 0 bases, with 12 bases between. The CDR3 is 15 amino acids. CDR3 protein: CASSSRTGMNTEAFF. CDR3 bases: TGTGCCAGCAGCTCGCGGACGGGCATGAACACTGAAGCTTTCTTT.

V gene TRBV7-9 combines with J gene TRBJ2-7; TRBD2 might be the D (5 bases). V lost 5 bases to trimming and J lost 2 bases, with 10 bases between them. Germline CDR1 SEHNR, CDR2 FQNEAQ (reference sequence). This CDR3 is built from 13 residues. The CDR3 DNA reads TGTGCCAGCAGCCGGGATCCAGCCTACGAGCAGTACTTC. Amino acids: CASSRDPAYEQYF. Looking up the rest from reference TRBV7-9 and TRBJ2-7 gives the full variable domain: DTGVSQNPRHKITKRGQNVTFRCDPISEHNRLYWYRQTLGQGPEFLTYFQNEAQLEKSRLLSDRFSAERPKGSFSTLEIQRTEQGDSAMYLCASSRDPAYEQYFGPGTRLTVT.

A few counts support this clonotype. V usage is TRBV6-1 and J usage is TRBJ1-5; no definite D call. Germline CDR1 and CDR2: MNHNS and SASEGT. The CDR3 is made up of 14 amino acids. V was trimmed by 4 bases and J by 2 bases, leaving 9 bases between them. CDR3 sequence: CASSGAPRNQPQHF. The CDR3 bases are TGTGCCAGCAGTGGGGCCCCCCGCAATCAGCCCCAGCATTTT.

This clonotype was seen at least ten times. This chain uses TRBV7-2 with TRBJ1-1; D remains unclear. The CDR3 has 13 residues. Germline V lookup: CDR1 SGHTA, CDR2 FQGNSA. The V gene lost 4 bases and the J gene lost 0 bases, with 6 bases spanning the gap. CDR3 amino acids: CASSSNMNTEAFF. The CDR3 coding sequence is TGTGCCAGCAGCTCTAACATGAACACTGAAGCTTTCTTT.

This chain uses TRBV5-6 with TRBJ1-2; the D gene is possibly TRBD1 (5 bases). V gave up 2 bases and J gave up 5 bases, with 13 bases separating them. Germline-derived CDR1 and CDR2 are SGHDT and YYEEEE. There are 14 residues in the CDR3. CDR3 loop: CASSFVGESYGYTF. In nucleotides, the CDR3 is TGTGCCAGCAGCTTTGTAGGGGAAAGTTATGGCTACACCTTC.

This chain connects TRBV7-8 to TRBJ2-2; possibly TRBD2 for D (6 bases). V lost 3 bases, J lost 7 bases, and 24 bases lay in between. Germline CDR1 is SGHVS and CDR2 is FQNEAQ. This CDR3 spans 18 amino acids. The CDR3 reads CASSFPKRAGLPVGELFF. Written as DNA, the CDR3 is TGTGCCAGCAGCTTCCCCAAGCGGGCCGGCTTACCAGTCGGGGAGCTGTTTTTT. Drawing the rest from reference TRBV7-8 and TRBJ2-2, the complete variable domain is GAGVSQSPRYKVAKRGQDVALRCDPISGHVSLFWYQQALGQGPEFLTYFQNEAQLDKSGLPSDRFFAERPEGSVSTLKIQRTQQEDSAVYLCASSFPKRAGLPVGELFFGEGSRLTVL.

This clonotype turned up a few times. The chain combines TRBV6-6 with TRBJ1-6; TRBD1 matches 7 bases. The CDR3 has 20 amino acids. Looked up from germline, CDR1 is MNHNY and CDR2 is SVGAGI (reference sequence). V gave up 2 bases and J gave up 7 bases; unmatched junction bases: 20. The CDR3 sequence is CASSYRPPYIPDRLNSPLHF. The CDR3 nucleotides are TGTGCCAGCAGTTACCGACCCCCTTACATCCCGGACAGGTTAAATTCACCCCTCCACTTT.

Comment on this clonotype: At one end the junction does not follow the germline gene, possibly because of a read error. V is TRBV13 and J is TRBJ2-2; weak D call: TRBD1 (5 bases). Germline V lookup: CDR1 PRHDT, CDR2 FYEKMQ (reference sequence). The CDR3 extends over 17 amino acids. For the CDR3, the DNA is TGCGCCAGCAGCTCGGCACCCCAGGGTTTCCGAACCGGGGAGCTGTTTTTT. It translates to CASSSAPQGFRTGELFF.

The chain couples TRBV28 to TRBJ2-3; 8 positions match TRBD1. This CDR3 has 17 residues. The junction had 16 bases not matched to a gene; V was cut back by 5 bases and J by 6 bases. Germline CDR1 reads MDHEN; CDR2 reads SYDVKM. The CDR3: CASSPLGQGGMDDTQYF. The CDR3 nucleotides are TGTGCCAGCAGTCCCTTAGGACAGGGAGGAATGGATGATACGCAGTATTTT. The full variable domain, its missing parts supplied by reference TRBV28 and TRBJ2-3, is DVKVTQSSRYLVKRTGEKVFLECVQDMDHENMFWYRQDPGLGLRLIYFSYDVKMKEKGDIPEGYSVSREKKERFSLILESASTNQTSMYLCASSPLGQGGMDDTQYFGPGTRLTVL.

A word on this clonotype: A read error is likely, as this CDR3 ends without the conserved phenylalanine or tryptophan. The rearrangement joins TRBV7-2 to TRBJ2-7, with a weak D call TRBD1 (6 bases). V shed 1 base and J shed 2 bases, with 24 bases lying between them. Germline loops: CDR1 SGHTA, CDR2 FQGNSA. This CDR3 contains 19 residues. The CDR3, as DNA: TGTGCCAGCAGCTTAGAAGGGGGAGCGTCGTACAACCCGACCTACGAGCAGTACTTA. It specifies CASSLEGGASYNPTYEQYL.

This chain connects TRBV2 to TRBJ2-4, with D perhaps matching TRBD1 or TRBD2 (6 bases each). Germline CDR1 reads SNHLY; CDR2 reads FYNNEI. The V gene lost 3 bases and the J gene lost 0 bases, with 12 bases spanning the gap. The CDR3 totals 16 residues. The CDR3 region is CASSEQGRIAKNIQYF. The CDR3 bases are TGTGCCAGCAGTGAGCAGGGGAGGATAGCCAAAAACATTCAGTACTTC.

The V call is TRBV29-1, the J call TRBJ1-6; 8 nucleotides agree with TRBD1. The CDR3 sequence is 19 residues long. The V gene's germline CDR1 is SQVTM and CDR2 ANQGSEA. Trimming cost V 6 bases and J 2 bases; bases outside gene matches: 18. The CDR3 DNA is TGCAGCGTGTGGGGGGACAGGCCACCTCGCCCCCCCTATAATTCACCCCTCCACTTT. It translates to CSVWGDRPPRPPYNSPLHF.

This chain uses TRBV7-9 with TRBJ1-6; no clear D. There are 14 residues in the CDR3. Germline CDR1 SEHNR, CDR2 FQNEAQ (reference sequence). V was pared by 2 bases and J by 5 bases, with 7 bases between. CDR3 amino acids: CASSLRPNNSPLHF. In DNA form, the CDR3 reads TGTGCCAGCAGCTTAAGGCCGAATAATTCACCCCTCCACTTT.

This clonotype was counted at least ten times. This chain's CDR3 is CASSLDRSSYEQYF. CDR3 nucleotides: TGTGCCAGCAGCTTAGACAGGAGCTCCTACGAGCAGTACTTC. The chain carries TRBV7-2 and TRBJ2-7, with a possible D match to TRBD1 (5 bases). Germline lookup yields CDR1 SGHTA and CDR2 FQGNSA. Trimming cost V 1 base and J 0 bases, with 7 bases left between them. The CDR3 contains 14 residues.

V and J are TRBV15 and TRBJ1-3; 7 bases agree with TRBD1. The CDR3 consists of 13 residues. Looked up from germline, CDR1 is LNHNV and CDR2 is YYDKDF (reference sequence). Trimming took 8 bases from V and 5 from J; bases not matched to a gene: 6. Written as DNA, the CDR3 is TGTGCCACCGCTCAGGGACAGCGAAACACCATATATTTT. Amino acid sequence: CATAQGQRNTIYF.

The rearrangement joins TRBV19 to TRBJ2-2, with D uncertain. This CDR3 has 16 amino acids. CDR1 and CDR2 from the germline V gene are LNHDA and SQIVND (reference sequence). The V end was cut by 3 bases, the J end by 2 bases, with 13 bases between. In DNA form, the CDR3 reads TGTGCCAGTAGTATCAGGTCAACTGCCAACACCGGGGAGCTGTTTTTT. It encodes CASSIRSTANTGELFF.

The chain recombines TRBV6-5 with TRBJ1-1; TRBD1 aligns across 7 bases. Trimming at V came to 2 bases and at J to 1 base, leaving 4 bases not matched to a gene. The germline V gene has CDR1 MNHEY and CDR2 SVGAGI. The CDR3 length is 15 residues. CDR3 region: CASSYGNRGNTEAFF. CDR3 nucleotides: TGTGCCAGCAGTTACGGAAACAGGGGGAACACTGAAGCTTTCTTT.

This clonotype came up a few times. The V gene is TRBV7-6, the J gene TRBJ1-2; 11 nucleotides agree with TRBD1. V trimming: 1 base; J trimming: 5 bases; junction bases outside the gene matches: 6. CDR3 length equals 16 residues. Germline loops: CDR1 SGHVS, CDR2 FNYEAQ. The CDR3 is CASSLGSGTGGYGYTF. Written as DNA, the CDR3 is TGTGCCAGCAGCTTAGGCTCCGGGACAGGGGGTTATGGCTACACCTTC.

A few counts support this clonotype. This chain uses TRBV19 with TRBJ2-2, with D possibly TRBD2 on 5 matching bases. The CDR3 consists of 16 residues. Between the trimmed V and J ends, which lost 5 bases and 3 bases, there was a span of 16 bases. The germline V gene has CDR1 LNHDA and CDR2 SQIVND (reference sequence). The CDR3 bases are TGTGCCAGTAGTGTGCTCTGGACTTCCTACACCGGGGAGCTGTTTTTT. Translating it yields CASSVLWTSYTGELFF. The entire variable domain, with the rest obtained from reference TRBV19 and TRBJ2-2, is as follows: DGGITQSPKYLFRKEGQNVTLSCEQNLNHDAMYWYRQDPGQGLRLIYYSQIVNDFQKGDIAEGYSVSREKKESFPLTVTSAQKNPTAFYLCASSVLWTSYTGELFFGEGSRLTVL.

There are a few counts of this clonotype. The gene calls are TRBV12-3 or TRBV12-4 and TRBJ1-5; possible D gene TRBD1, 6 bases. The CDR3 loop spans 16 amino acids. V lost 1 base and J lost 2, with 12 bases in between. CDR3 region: CASSLEVGAGNQPQHF. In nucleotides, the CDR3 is TGTGCCAGCAGTTTAGAGGTGGGGGCAGGCAATCAGCCCCAGCATTTT.